This entry lists 21 T cell receptor beta chains sequenced from one sample in a study of blood T cell repertoires in COVID-19. Sequencing was performed with immunoSEQ multiplex PCR; in TCRdb, only in-frame clones are kept and a portion is missing. The top ten hold 2.9% of the sample, which has 200,000 to 250,000 clones, around 83% seen once. Specimen: peripheral blood. The receptors were gathered from a man in his fifties with active or convalescent COVID-19.

This chain uses TRBV5-8 with TRBJ1-3, with 12 nucleotides matching TRBD1. Germline V gene lookup returns CDR1 SGHTS and CDR2 YDEGEE. CDR3 length: 16 amino acids. V was pared by 0 bases and J by 11 bases, with 9 bases of the junction left unmatched. This CDR3 is CASSLDGTGGRMPIYF. CDR3 coding DNA: TGTGCCAGCAGCTTGGATGGGACAGGGGGCCGAATGCCCATATATTTT.

The chain recombines TRBV7-8 with TRBJ1-2; tentatively, D is TRBD1 (5 bases). CDR1 is SGHVS, CDR2 FQNEAQ, per germline. CDR3 length: 15 residues. Trimming shortened V by 0 bases and J by 10 bases, and 18 bases separated the two germline ends. CDR3 residues: CASSLAVAGQSAYTF. CDR3 sequence (DNA): TGTGCCAGCAGCTTAGCGGTCGCAGGGCAGTCGGCCTACACCTTC.

The chain joins TRBV4-3 to TRBJ1-2, with 8 bases matching TRBD1. CDR1 and CDR2 from the germline V gene are LGHNA and YSLEER. Trimming at V came to 0 bases and at J to 7 bases, leaving 7 bases not matched to a gene. The CDR3 sequence is 15 residues long. The chain's CDR3 is CASSQEGRGRSGYTF. CDR3 DNA sequence: TGCGCCAGCAGCCAAGAGGGCAGGGGGCGATCTGGCTACACCTTC.

This sequence joins TRBV7-9 and TRBJ2-3, with unresolved D. Per germline, CDR1 SEHNR and CDR2 FQNEAQ (reference sequence). This CDR3 has 14 amino acids. Trimming stripped 1 base from V and 1 base from J, with 6 bases between. The CDR3 coding sequence is TGTGCCAGCAGCTTAGGCTGGCGCACAGATACGCAGTATTTT. Translated, it gives CASSLGWRTDTQYF.

J is TRBJ2-7 and V is TRBV6-2 or TRBV6-3; D perhaps matches TRBD2 (5 bases). V was cut by 2 bases and J by 10 bases, with 15 bases left in between. The V gene's germline CDR1 is MNHEY and CDR2 SVGEGT. The CDR3 totals 13 residues. The CDR3 nucleotides read TGTGCCAGCAGTTACGCGGACTTCGCCCCCCAGTACTTC. Its translation: CASSYADFAPQYF.

This chain links TRBV7-9 with TRBJ2-6; D might be TRBD1 (6 bases). The ends were cut back, 2 bases at V and 0 bases at J, with 11 bases in the middle. This CDR3 contains 17 residues. The germline CDR1 and CDR2 sequences are SEHNR and FQNEAQ (reference sequence). The CDR3 DNA sequence: TGTGCCAGCAGCTTACAGGGGATGACCTCTGGGGCCAACGTCCTGACTTTC. Translation gives CASSLQGMTSGANVLTF.

This chain joins TRBV5-1 and TRBJ1-1, with a weak D call TRBD1 (6 bases). In germline, CDR1 is SGHRS, CDR2 YFSETQ. The CDR3 consists of 14 residues. V dropped 10 bases and J dropped 1 base, with 17 bases sitting between them. The chain's CDR3 is CAVGTNVKNTEAFF. The CDR3 DNA reads as TGCGCCGTCGGGACAAACGTTAAGAACACTGAAGCTTTCTTT.

The gene calls are TRBV6-2 or TRBV6-3 and TRBJ1-2; D perhaps matches TRBD1 (5 bases). Germline CDR1 MNHEY, CDR2 SVGEGT. CDR3 length equals 13 residues. The V gene lost 5 bases and the J gene lost 4 bases, with 11 bases spanning the gap. The CDR3 loop is CASSPRDSYGYTF. Here the CDR3 DNA reads TGTGCCAGCAGTCCCCGGGACTCCTATGGCTACACCTTC.

V is TRBV7-6 and J is TRBJ1-1; maybe TRBD1 (5 bases). The CDR3 has 15 residues. V was clipped by 0 bases and J by 2 bases, with 10 bases between them. Germline lookup yields CDR1 SGHVS and CDR2 FNYEAQ. CDR3 amino acids: CASSLALGLNTEAFF. The CDR3 region has the DNA TGTGCCAGCAGCTTAGCGCTGGGACTTAACACTGAAGCTTTCTTT.

This clone was detected once. The chain employs TRBV5-1 and TRBJ2-5; 9 nucleotides match TRBD2. Germline V lookup: CDR1 SGHRS, CDR2 YFSETQ. Unmatched junction bases numbered 17, after V lost 6 bases and J lost 5 bases. This CDR3 contains 17 residues. The chain's CDR3 is CASTHDLAGRNRETQYF. The CDR3 DNA sequence: TGCGCCAGCACCCACGACCTAGCGGGGCGCAATCGGGAGACCCAGTACTTC.

V and J are TRBV5-1 and TRBJ1-3; weak D call: TRBD1 (5 bases). The CDR3 extends over 15 amino acids. V lost 4 bases, J lost 4 bases, and 15 bases lay in between. Germline values: CDR1 SGHRS, CDR2 YFSETQ. CDR3: CASSQGATSGNTIYF. The CDR3 nucleotides read TGCGCCAGCAGCCAAGGGGCTACCTCGGGAAACACCATATATTTT.

The rearrangement uses TRBV6-2 or TRBV6-3 and TRBJ2-7; D uncertain. The CDR3 extends over 13 amino acids. Per the germline V gene, CDR1 is MNHEY and CDR2 is SVGEGT. V was clipped by 2 bases and J by 3 bases, with 8 bases between them. The CDR3, as DNA: TGTGCCAGCAGTTACACAAGGAGCTACGAGCAGTACTTC. Translating it yields CASSYTRSYEQYF.

This clone has just one count. The chain recombines TRBV4-2 with TRBJ1-2, with a weak D call TRBD1 (6 bases). The V gene lost 6 bases and the J gene lost 5 bases, with 13 bases spanning the gap. Germline values: CDR1 LGHNA, CDR2 YNFKEQ. The CDR3 covers 13 residues. CDR3 sequence: CASSKGTSYGYTF. For the CDR3, the DNA is TGTGCCAGCAGTAAAGGGACATCTTATGGCTACACCTTC.

The chain has TRBV14 and TRBJ1-3; D remains unclear. From germline, CDR1 is SGHDN and CDR2 FVKESK. The CDR3 totals 17 residues. V gave up 0 bases and J gave up 0 bases, with 12 bases separating them. CDR3 amino acids: CASSQDHRRLSGNTIYF. The CDR3 DNA reads as TGTGCCAGCAGCCAAGATCACCGGCGACTCTCTGGAAACACCATATATTTT.

This clone occurred once. The V call is TRBV9, the J call TRBJ1-2, with D perhaps TRBD1 (5 bases). Per the germline V gene, CDR1 is SGDLS and CDR2 is YYNGEE. V was cut by 4 bases and J by 3 bases, with 16 bases left in between. The CDR3 sequence is 15 residues long. CDR3 in DNA: TGTGCCAGCAGCCCAGCGGGGGGAGATGACTATGGCTACACCTTC. Its protein is CASSPAGGDDYGYTF.

This clone came up once. This sequence joins TRBV28 and TRBJ2-7, with D possibly being TRBD1 (5 bases). CDR3 length: 14 amino acids. Germline V gene sequence: CDR1 MDHEN, CDR2 SYDVKM. The V end lost 2 bases, the J end lost 2 bases, and 10 bases lay between the germline ends. In DNA, the CDR3 is TGTGCCAGCAGTTTAGAGCTCAGGGCCTACGAGCAGTACTTC. This sequence encodes CASSLELRAYEQYF. The full variable domain, completed using reference TRBV28 and TRBJ2-7, is DVKVTQSSRYLVKRTGEKVFLECVQDMDHENMFWYRQDPGLGLRLIYFSYDVKMKEKGDIPEGYSVSREKKERFSLILESASTNQTSMYLCASSLELRAYEQYFGPGTRLTVT.

The gene calls are TRBV12-3 or TRBV12-4 and TRBJ2-7, with 7 bases that match TRBD1. The CDR3 is 13 amino acids. Losses at the gene ends were 8 bases for V and 0 bases for J; bases not matched to a gene: 4. CDR3 residues: CASQTGSSYEQYF. The CDR3 region has the DNA TGTGCCAGCCAGACAGGGAGCTCCTACGAGCAGTACTTC.

The chain links TRBV19 to TRBJ1-4, with 9 bases matching TRBD1. Germline assignment: CDR1 LNHDA and CDR2 SQIVND (reference sequence). This CDR3 is built from 13 residues. The V and J ends lost 3 bases and 8 bases, in that order; junction bases with no gene match: 1. CDR3 sequence: CASSITGGEKLFF. The DNA of the CDR3 is TGTGCCAGTAGTATCACAGGGGGCGAAAAACTGTTTTTT.

The chain joins TRBV5-1 to TRBJ2-1, with 9 bases that match TRBD2. CDR1 is SGHRS and CDR2 is YFSETQ in the germline V gene. V trimming: 0 bases; J trimming: 8 bases; junction bases outside the gene matches: 9. The CDR3 loop spans 16 amino acids. CDR3 DNA: TGCGCCAGCAGCTTGGCGCGGGGGGGGCAGGACCATGAGCAGTTCTTC. Its translation is CASSLARGGQDHEQFF.

The chain couples TRBV20-1 to TRBJ1-6, with D possibly being TRBD1 (6 bases). The CDR3 runs 14 residues. Trimming shortened V by 3 bases and J by 5 bases, and 11 bases separated the two germline ends. CDR1 and CDR2 from the germline V gene are DFQATT and SNEGSKA (reference sequence). The CDR3 DNA reads as TGCAGTGCTAGTGGGGGACACCATAATTCACCCCTCCACTTT. It yields the protein CSASGGHHNSPLHF.

In regard to this clone: The sample carries other DNA sequences with the same CDR3. This chain uses TRBV18 with TRBJ1-2; the match to TRBD1 covers 8 bases. This CDR3 has 14 residues. Trimming cost V 2 bases and J 5 bases; bases outside gene matches: 4. Germline V lookup: CDR1 KGHSH, CDR2 LQKENI. CDR3 bases: TGTGCCAGCTCACCAGGACAGGGCGGATATGGCTACACCTTC. Protein sequence: CASSPGQGGYGYTF.